These 27 T cell receptor beta chains originate from one sample sequenced in a study of cytomegalovirus exposure and HLA in healthy donors. Sequenced by immunoSEQ multiplex PCR; TCRdb stores in-frame clones only, minus some. Among hundreds of thousands of clones listed, about 88% were seen once. Sequencing was carried out using PBMCs. The source is a man aged 18 to 29 in good health and CMV-seropositive.

The chain recombines TRBV7-2 with TRBJ1-5, with a tentative D call TRBD1 (6 bases). From germline, CDR1 is SGHTA and CDR2 FQGNSA. This CDR3 contains 14 residues. V lost 5 bases and J 2 bases, leaving 10 bases between the germline ends. CDR3 loop: CASSVTGRNQPQHF. The CDR3 DNA is TGTGCCAGCAGCGTCACAGGGCGCAATCAGCCCCAGCATTTT.

The genes are TRBV2 and TRBJ1-2; TRBD1 might be the D (5 bases). CDR1 and CDR2 (germline): SNHLY, FYNNEI. This CDR3 has 14 residues. V lost 5 bases and J 0 bases, leaving 10 bases between the germline ends. The CDR3 bases are TGTGCCAGCAGTACAGGACTAGCTAACTATGGCTACACCTTC. This gives the protein CASSTGLANYGYTF.

The chain couples TRBV6-6 to TRBJ2-7; 7 positions agree with TRBD1. This CDR3 is built from 14 residues. Germline CDR1 MNHNY, CDR2 SVGAGI (reference sequence). V shed 5 bases and J 5 bases; nucleotides not matched to a gene: 9. The CDR3 protein is CASSGRQGLNEQYF. CDR3 sequence (DNA): TGTGCCAGCAGTGGGAGACAGGGTCTTAACGAGCAGTACTTC.

There are a few counts of this clone. This chain uses TRBV6-5 with TRBJ1-1; D unresolved. This CDR3 spans 12 amino acids. CDR1 and CDR2 (germline): MNHEY, SVGAGI. Trimming took 4 bases from V and 8 from J, leaving 11 bases between them. CDR3: CASSSKAAEAFF. DNA of the CDR3: TGTGCCAGCAGTTCCAAGGCAGCAGAAGCTTTCTTT.

The chain uses TRBV2 and TRBJ2-5; D call uncertain. The CDR3 consists of 12 residues. Germline CDR1 is SNHLY and CDR2 is FYNNEI. Trimming pared 6 bases from V and 5 bases from J, leaving 10 bases between. CDR3 in DNA: TGTGCCAGCAGGGGGTTTATTGAGACCCAGTACTTC. Its translation is CASRGFIETQYF.

The chain combines TRBV5-6 with TRBJ2-1, with no clear D. Germline V gene data show CDR1 as SGHDT and CDR2 as YYEEEE. Trimming removed 3 bases from V and 7 bases from J, with 5 bases in between. The CDR3 runs 11 residues. The CDR3 DNA sequence: TGTGCCAGCAGCTACCGGAATGAGCAGTTCTTC. Amino acid sequence: CASSYRNEQFF.

This chain links TRBV2 with TRBJ2-1, with TRBD2 identical over 12 bases. Germline-derived CDR1 and CDR2 are SNHLY and FYNNEI. The CDR3 sequence is 14 residues long. Unmatched junction bases numbered 3, after V lost 6 bases and J lost 6 bases. The CDR3 spells CASRGLAGINEQFF. Written as DNA, the CDR3 is TGTGCCAGCAGGGGACTAGCGGGTATCAATGAGCAGTTCTTC.

This clone showed up just a few times. The chain links TRBV5-1 to TRBJ1-2, with a tentative D call TRBD1 (6 bases). The V end was cut by 0 bases, the J end by 4 bases, with 7 bases between. Germline V gene data show CDR1 as SGHRS and CDR2 as YFSETQ. The CDR3 sequence is 13 residues long. The CDR3: CASSLGRGYGYTF. The CDR3 DNA reads TGCGCCAGCAGCTTGGGCAGGGGCTATGGCTACACCTTC.

CDR3 bases: TGTGCCAGCGGTCCGACAGGGAGAGCCTACGAGCAGTACTTC. Its translation is CASGPTGRAYEQYF. The V gene is TRBV19, the J gene TRBJ2-7, with TRBD1 matching 7 bases. Germline CDR1 LNHDA, CDR2 SQIVND (reference sequence). The CDR3 runs to 14 residues. V lost 9 bases and J lost 2; bases outside the gene matches: 10.

This chain's CDR3 is CASWDRGQVYEQYF. CDR3 nucleotide sequence: TGTGCCAGCTGGGACAGGGGGCAGGTTTACGAGCAGTACTTC. This chain links TRBV6-6 with TRBJ2-7, with 12 bases matching TRBD1. The J segment lost 4 bases and the V segment lost 8 bases, leaving 6 bases of the junction unmatched. The CDR3 covers 14 residues. Germline assignment: CDR1 MNHNY and CDR2 SVGAGI (reference sequence).

This chain uses TRBV6-1 with TRBJ1-2; a weak D match, TRBD1 (6 bases). V lost 9 bases to trimming and J lost 1 base, with 18 bases between them. The CDR3 sequence is 15 residues long. Germline values: CDR1 MNHNS, CDR2 SASEGT. Here the CDR3 DNA reads TGTGCCAGTCTTATTGACGACAGGATTAACTATGGCTACACCTTC. Translation gives CASLIDDRINYGYTF.

CDR3 in amino acids: CASRRQGNMNTEAFF. In DNA, the CDR3 is TGTGCCAGCAGACGTCAGGGGAACATGAACACTGAAGCTTTCTTT. This chain links TRBV2 with TRBJ1-1; the D gene is possibly TRBD1 (6 bases). The V gene lost 6 bases and the J gene lost 0 bases, with 14 bases spanning the gap. This CDR3 comprises 15 residues. Germline loops: CDR1 SNHLY, CDR2 FYNNEI.

The gene calls are TRBV19 and TRBJ1-4, with 7 bases matching TRBD1. The V segment lost 1 base and the J segment 6 bases; nucleotides outside the gene matches: 8. This CDR3 region has 16 residues. Germline CDR1 is LNHDA and CDR2 is SQIVND (reference sequence). This chain's CDR3 is CASSIGGTALYEKLFF. In DNA form, the CDR3 reads TGTGCCAGTAGTATAGGCGGGACAGCTCTCTATGAAAAACTGTTTTTT.

The chain recombines TRBV29-1 with TRBJ1-1; TRBD1 agrees at 9 bases. Trimming removed 8 bases from V and 8 bases from J; junction bases left unmatched: 9. Germline lookup yields CDR1 SQVTM and CDR2 ANQGSEA. CDR3 size: 12 residues. CDR3 DNA sequence: TGCAGCACTGGACAGGGGAGGACCGAAGCTTTCTTT. This encodes CSTGQGRTEAFF.

The sample holds one count of this clone. The chain is built from TRBV30 and TRBJ2-3; D ambiguous. Germline lookup yields CDR1 GTSNPN and CDR2 SVGIG (reference sequence). The ends were cut back, 1 base at V and 6 bases at J, with 11 bases in the middle. This CDR3 is built from 13 residues. The CDR3 is CAWSASLSDTQYF. The CDR3 DNA reads as TGTGCCTGGAGTGCCTCCTTATCGGATACGCAGTATTTT. Together with reference TRBV30 and TRBJ2-3, the CDR3 gives the full variable domain: SQTIHQWPATLVQPVGSPLSLECTVEGTSNPNLYWYRQAAGRGLQLLFYSVGIGQISSEVPQNLSASRPQDRQFILSSKKLLLSDSGFYLCAWSASLSDTQYFGPGTRLTVL.

CDR3 sequence reads: CATHRTGGETQYF. The CDR3 coding sequence is TGTGCCACCCACCGGACAGGCGGGGAGACCCAGTACTTC. The chain uses TRBV6-5 and TRBJ2-5; 7 nucleotides agree with TRBD1. The junction had 10 bases not matched to a gene; V was cut back by 10 bases and J by 5 bases. The CDR3 contains 13 residues. Germline lookup yields CDR1 MNHEY and CDR2 SVGAGI.

The gene calls are TRBV6-6 and TRBJ2-7; the match to TRBD2 covers 8 bases. The trim removed 5 bases at V and 2 bases at J, leaving 5 bases unmatched. CDR1 is MNHNY and CDR2 is SVGAGI in the germline V gene (reference sequence). The CDR3 sequence is 14 residues long. CDR3 residues: CASSLAGLAYEQYF. DNA for the CDR3: TGTGCCAGCAGTCTCGCGGGACTAGCCTACGAGCAGTACTTC.

V usage is TRBV6-6 and J usage is TRBJ1-1; TRBD1 is a possible D gene (6 bases). Germline CDR1 reads MNHNY; CDR2 reads SVGAGI (reference sequence). The CDR3 length is 16 residues. V was pared by 2 bases and J by 3 bases, with 16 bases between. This CDR3 is CASSYPTGPRDTEAFF. CDR3 coding DNA: TGTGCCAGCAGTTACCCGACAGGTCCAAGAGACACTGAAGCTTTCTTT.

The CDR3 loop is CASSEAQGAGLVSNQPQHF. The CDR3 bases are TGTGCCAGCAGTGAAGCGCAGGGGGCAGGGCTAGTTAGCAATCAGCCCCAGCATTTT. The chain carries TRBV2 and TRBJ1-5; 8 bases are a match to TRBD1. Germline V CDR1 and CDR2: SNHLY, FYNNEI. This CDR3 is built from 19 residues. J lost 0 bases, V lost 0 bases, and 10 bases had no gene match.

The rearrangement links TRBV15 to TRBJ2-3; D gene ambiguous. The CDR3 has 14 residues. Trimming pared 6 bases from V and 5 bases from J, leaving 15 bases between. Germline V gives CDR1 LNHNV, CDR2 YYDKDF (reference sequence). CDR3 protein: CATRISALGDTQYF. Here the CDR3 DNA reads TGTGCCACCAGAATATCAGCCCTGGGAGATACGCAGTATTTT. The whole variable domain, remainder taken from reference TRBV15 and TRBJ2-3, is DAMVIQNPRYQVTQFGKPVTLSCSQTLNHNVMYWYQQKSSQAPKLLFHYYDKDFNNEADTPDNFQSRRPNTSFCFLDIRSPGLGDTAMYLCATRISALGDTQYFGPGTRLTVL.

This clone has just one count. The chain is built from TRBV7-9 and TRBJ2-1; possibly TRBD1 for D (6 bases). Trimming left V 10 bases short and J 2 bases short, with 9 bases between. This CDR3 is built from 12 residues. CDR1 and CDR2 (germline): SEHNR, FQNEAQ (reference sequence). The CDR3 region is CATRDTYNEQFF. The CDR3 coding sequence is TGTGCCACCCGGGACACCTACAATGAGCAGTTCTTC.

This chain uses TRBV29-1 with TRBJ2-1, with a weak D call TRBD2 (5 bases). V was clipped by 4 bases and J by 4 bases, with 17 bases between them. The V gene's germline CDR1 is SQVTM and CDR2 ANQGSEA. There are 15 residues in the CDR3. CDR3 bases: TGCAGCGTTGTAAAAGGGAAGAGGGTTTACAATGAGCAGTTCTTC. This encodes CSVVKGKRVYNEQFF.

This chain links TRBV5-1 with TRBJ2-3; TRBD2 matches at 11 bases. Per germline, CDR1 SGHRS and CDR2 YFSETQ. With V trimmed by 6 bases and J by 3 bases, 9 bases remained unmatched. This CDR3 has 16 amino acids. CDR3 region: CASTELAGVGTDTQYF. The DNA of the CDR3 is TGCGCCAGCACAGAACTAGCGGGAGTAGGGACAGATACGCAGTATTTT.

The chain couples TRBV27 to TRBJ2-3, with unresolved D. Trimming stripped 3 bases from V and 7 bases from J, with 5 bases between. Germline V CDR1 and CDR2: MNHEY, SMNVEV (reference sequence). The CDR3 totals 11 residues. The CDR3 protein is CASSFHHTQYF. The CDR3 DNA reads as TGTGCCAGCAGTTTCCACCATACGCAGTATTTT.

The rearrangement links TRBV25-1 to TRBJ2-5; maybe TRBD1 (7 bases). This CDR3 is built from 15 residues. The germline CDR1 and CDR2 sequences are MGHDK and SYGVNS. Trimming took 8 bases from V and 2 from J, leaving 18 bases between them. The CDR3 protein is CASSGGTVEQETQYF. CDR3 DNA: TGTGCCAGCTCAGGCGGGACAGTAGAACAAGAGACCCAGTACTTC.

The rearrangement links TRBV2 to TRBJ2-1, with 12 positions matching TRBD1. The CDR3 has 15 amino acids. Unmatched junction bases numbered 6, after V lost 3 bases and J lost 9 bases. Germline V gene data show CDR1 as SNHLY and CDR2 as FYNNEI. The DNA of the CDR3 is TGTGCCAGCAGTGACCCGGGACAGGGGGCGGTTGAGCAGTTCTTC. It codes for CASSDPGQGAVEQFF.

The chain couples TRBV4-3 to TRBJ1-1, with 8 bases fitting TRBD1. CDR1 and CDR2 (germline): LGHNA, YSLEER. V dropped 0 bases and J dropped 2; count of bases not matched to a gene: 2. This CDR3 has 15 residues. CDR3 in amino acids: CASSQEDRANTEAFF. The DNA for the CDR3 is TGCGCCAGCAGCCAAGAGGACAGGGCCAACACTGAAGCTTTCTTT.